The TCR beta chain described here comes from a study of OX40 agonist ivuxolimab in advanced cancers. This clone was observed a single time. The antigen remains unidentified. Baseline, cycle 4 day 1, and cycle 7 day 1 were the blood sampling points. Broader study findings: CD4+ T cells averaged fewer expanded clones than CD8+ T cells. At 0.1 to 3.0 mg/kg, CD4+ and CD8+ blood T cells expanded clonally by week 6.

Germline CDR1 and CDR2: SGDLS and YYNGEE. The J segment lost 4 bases and the V segment lost 4 bases, leaving 13 bases of the junction unmatched. CDR3 length: 17 residues. Data came from immunoSEQ multiplex PCR; TCRdb stores just in-frame clones and leaves some out. The sample has about 85,000 clones; 70% to 90% are singletons. Sequencing was performed on CD4+ or CD8+ T cells sorted from blood, taken in a trial of the OX40 agonist ivuxolimab. The clonotype originates from an adult with an advanced solid tumor such as melanoma, head and neck, liver or kidney cancer. The chain joins TRBV9 to TRBJ1-1, with 10 bases that match TRBD1. In DNA, the CDR3 is TGTGCCAGCAGCCCGTCCCGGGACAGGGGTCGGGGCACTGAAGCTTTCTTT. It specifies CASSPSRDRGRGTEAFF.